Each of the 5 T cell receptor beta chains below was sequenced from the same sample in a study of CXCR4 blockade with PD-1 therapy in pancreatic cancer (dated 2019 in TCRdb). Libraries were built with the immunoSEQ multiplex PCR assay. Not all clones reach the TCRdb copy of this immuneACCESS table, which keeps in-frame sequences only. Checked studies attribute under half of the gap to unresolved V genes and leave the rest unexplained. The sample records thousands of clones, 50% to 65% of which are singletons. Roughly an eighth of the sample comes from the top ten. Sequencing was carried out using tumor tissue. All receptors derive from a human donor with pancreatic ductal adenocarcinoma.

In its sample, this clone was seen a few times. V gene TRBV30 combines with J gene TRBJ2-3; no definite D call. Trimming left V 5 bases short and J 1 base short, with 7 bases between. The CDR3 has 12 amino acids. Germline lookup yields CDR1 GTSNPN and CDR2 SVGIG (reference sequence). CDR3: CAWGRGTDTQYF. CDR3 in DNA: TGTGCCTGGGGTCGGGGCACAGATACGCAGTATTTT.

This clone was recorded only once. V gene TRBV10-2 combines with J gene TRBJ2-7, with TRBD2 matching over 14 bases. The CDR3 has 14 amino acids. CDR1 is WSHSY and CDR2 is SAAADI in the germline V gene. Germline trimming cut 7 bases from V and 7 bases from J; bases unmatched to any gene: 6. The CDR3 DNA follows: TGCGCCAGCATGGGACTAGCGGGAGTTGGGGAGCAGTACTTC. Its protein product is CASMGLAGVGEQYF.

This clone was seen a handful of times. The gene calls are TRBV6-7 and TRBJ2-3, with TRBD2 as a possible D gene (5 bases). TRBV6-7 has ORF status, its function being uncertain. V lost 1 base to trimming and J lost 1 base, with 15 bases between them. The CDR3 covers 17 residues. The CDR3 coding sequence is TGTGCCAGCAGTTACTATCTCGGGGAGACGGGCACAGATACGCAGTATTTT. The encoded protein is CASSYYLGETGTDTQYF.

This clone showed up just a few times. The chain employs TRBV6-8 and TRBJ1-1, with D unclear. Trimming took off 10 bases at V and 1 base at J, with 10 bases between the two ends. CDR1 MNHGY and CDR2 SAAAGT come from the germline V gene. The CDR3 sequence is 12 residues long. DNA for the CDR3: TGTGCCACCTTCGACTCGAACACTGAAGCTTTCTTT. Its translation: CATFDSNTEAFF.

This rearrangement joins TRBV25-1 to TRBJ2-4, with D hard to call. CDR1 and CDR2 from the germline V gene are MGHDK and SYGVNS. The CDR3 consists of 15 residues. V was shortened by 5 bases and J by 2 bases, with 13 bases between the two germline ends. CDR3 residues: CASSRAGNTKNIQYF. For the CDR3, the DNA is TGTGCCAGCAGTAGGGCTGGGAATACCAAAAACATTCAGTACTTC.